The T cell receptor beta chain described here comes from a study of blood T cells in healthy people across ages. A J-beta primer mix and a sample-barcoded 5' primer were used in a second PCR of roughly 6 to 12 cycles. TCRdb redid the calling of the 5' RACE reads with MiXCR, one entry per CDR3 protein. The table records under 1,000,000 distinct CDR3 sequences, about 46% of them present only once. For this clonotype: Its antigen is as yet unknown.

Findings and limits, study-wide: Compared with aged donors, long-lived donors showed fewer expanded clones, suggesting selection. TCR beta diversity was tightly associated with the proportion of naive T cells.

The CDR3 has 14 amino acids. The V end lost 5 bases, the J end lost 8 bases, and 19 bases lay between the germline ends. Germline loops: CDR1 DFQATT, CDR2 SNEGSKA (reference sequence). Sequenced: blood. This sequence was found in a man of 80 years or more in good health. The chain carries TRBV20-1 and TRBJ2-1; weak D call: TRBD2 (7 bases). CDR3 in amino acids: CSAHGRGGADEQFF. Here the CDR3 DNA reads TGCAGTGCTCACGGTCGTGGGGGGGCCGATGAGCAGTTCTTC.